The rows below give T cell receptor beta chains drawn from one sample of a study of blood T cell repertoires in COVID-19. Only in-frame clones appear in the TCRdb table, and some are missing; sequencing was by immunoSEQ multiplex PCR. Of roughly 92,000 clones in the sample, approximately 88% were seen once. Specimen: peripheral blood. These receptors were collected from a woman aged 80 or over with active or convalescent COVID-19. The conserved cysteine and the conserved F or W are not part of the CDR3 here. The D gene is left open where the match is weak.

TRBV5-1 TRBD2 11 ASSVGGVETQY
TRBV6-1 NA 12 ASSESHRGQPQH
TRBV5-1 TRBD1 12 ASSYGQGTNIQY
TRBV5-8 NA 11 ASSFRGVETQY
TRBV6-2/TRBV6-3 NA 13 ASSFRPTRDQPQH
TRBV19 NA 12 ASSFTVPNEKLF
TRBV18 TRBD2 13 ASSPTSGGPHEQF
TRBV7-8 NA 12 ASSRTSFQETQY
TRBV19 TRBD1 12 ASSHRDRGGEQY
TRBV5-1 TRBD1 12 ASSGTGQGYGYT
TRBV18 TRBD2 13 ASSPTRGSGHEQY
TRBV28 NA 16 ASNPPPRQARNWGELF
TRBV4-3 NA 12 ASSQDPQGRGDT